The 13 T cell receptor beta chains given below trace back to one sample, sequenced in a study of T cell repertoires in aging, cancer and after chemotherapy. TRB rearrangements spanning V, D and J were amplified using mixed TRB-A/B primers. MiXCR was run by TCRdb on the multiplex PCR reads, yielding one entry per CDR3 protein. The data show roughly 2,800 distinct CDR3 sequences, roughly a quarter seen once. Amplification of TCR beta used genomic DNA extracted from peripheral blood. Sample: blood. Receptors were obtained from a human donor in good health.

This CDR3 is CATSSWGPLGDTQYF. CDR3 coding DNA: TGTGCCACCAGTTCATGGGGGCCCCTGGGAGATACGCAGTATTTT. The chain couples TRBV24-1 to TRBJ2-3, with D perhaps TRBD1 (6 bases). Germline CDR1 and CDR2: KGHDR and SFDVKD. V gave up 6 bases and J gave up 5 bases, with 17 bases separating them. This CDR3 has 15 amino acids.

This chain joins TRBV7-9 and TRBJ1-1; D gene ambiguous. Germline CDR1 SEHNR, CDR2 FQNEAQ (reference sequence). Trimming removed 3 bases from V and 7 bases from J, with 9 bases in between. This CDR3 comprises 12 residues. CDR3: CASSLLGYEAFF. CDR3 bases: TGTGCCAGCAGCTTGTTAGGGTATGAAGCTTTCTTT.

This clonotype was found once. The chain uses TRBV6-6 and TRBJ1-1; D is undetermined. Germline loops: CDR1 MNHNY, CDR2 SVGAGI (reference sequence). The CDR3 sequence is 15 residues long. Trimming cost V 5 bases and J 2 bases, with 15 bases left between them. DNA for the CDR3: TGTGCCAGCAGTGTTGGGTGGGCAACTAACACTGAAGCTTTCTTT. This sequence encodes CASSVGWATNTEAFF.

This clonotype is medium-sized in the sample. The rearrangement joins TRBV6-2 or TRBV6-3 to TRBJ1-2; D gene uncertain. V lost 10 bases, J lost 4 bases, and 10 bases lay in between. The germline V gene encodes CDR1 MNHEY and CDR2 SVGEGT. The CDR3 consists of 11 residues. The CDR3 region has the DNA TGTGCCACGGGAAGCCTCTATGGCTACACCTTC. Translated, it gives CATGSLYGYTF.

V and J are TRBV7-6 and TRBJ1-1, with D perhaps TRBD1 (5 bases). The CDR3 has 16 residues. The V gene lost 0 bases and the J gene lost 0 bases, with 11 bases spanning the gap. Germline lookup yields CDR1 SGHVS and CDR2 FNYEAQ. CDR3 in amino acids: CASSLALGRLNTEAFF. The CDR3 DNA reads as TGTGCCAGCAGCTTAGCGCTGGGACGCCTGAACACTGAAGCTTTCTTT.

The rearrangement uses TRBV24-1 and TRBJ2-3, with 8 bases identical to TRBD1. Germline values: CDR1 KGHDR, CDR2 SFDVKD. Unmatched junction bases numbered 12, after V lost 9 bases and J lost 2 bases. The CDR3 covers 16 residues. CDR3 DNA: TGTGCCACCGGGGATCCTAAGGACAGGGTCACAGATACGCAGTATTTT. Translating it yields CATGDPKDRVTDTQYF.

By sample share, this clonotype is large (0.1 to 1%). The chain recombines TRBV29-1 with TRBJ2-2; 10 bases match TRBD2. The CDR3 contains 14 residues. Germline CDR1 and CDR2: SQVTM and ANQGSEA. V shed 7 bases and J 2 bases; nucleotides not matched to a gene: 4. The CDR3 region is CSAIAGGNTGELFF. The CDR3 DNA sequence: TGCAGCGCCATAGCGGGAGGTAACACCGGGGAGCTGTTTTTT.

The gene calls are TRBV5-1 and TRBJ2-7; a weak D match, TRBD1 (5 bases). V lost 5 bases to trimming and J lost 5 bases, with 20 bases between them. The germline CDR1 and CDR2 sequences are SGHRS and YFSETQ. This CDR3 is built from 15 residues. CDR3 coding DNA: TGCGCCAGCAGGCCCCAGGGTATGTCGGTCCACGAGCAGTACTTC. Translating it yields CASRPQGMSVHEQYF.

The genes are TRBV5-1 and TRBJ1-4, with TRBD1 matching over 8 bases. J lost 6 bases, V lost 0 bases, and 1 base had no gene match. The CDR3 has 14 residues. CDR1 and CDR2 (germline): SGHRS, YFSETQ. The CDR3 reads CASSLGQGYEKLFF. The CDR3 coding sequence is TGCGCCAGCAGCTTGGGACAGGGGTATGAAAAACTGTTTTTT.

V usage is TRBV5-1 and J usage is TRBJ2-1; the match to TRBD1 covers 7 bases. CDR3 length equals 15 residues. Germline V gene lookup returns CDR1 SGHRS and CDR2 YFSETQ. Germline trimming cut 0 bases from V and 0 bases from J; bases unmatched to any gene: 0. The CDR3 is CASSLGQGSYNEQFF. The CDR3 DNA follows: TGCGCCAGCAGCTTGGGACAGGGCTCCTACAATGAGCAGTTCTTC.

This chain joins TRBV7-9 and TRBJ2-1; D is unresolved. There are 13 residues in the CDR3. Trimming pared 4 bases from V and 3 bases from J, leaving 7 bases between. Germline CDR1 and CDR2: SEHNR and FQNEAQ (reference sequence). The CDR3 sequence is CASSWEDYNEQFF. The CDR3 region has the DNA TGTGCCAGCAGCTGGGAAGACTACAATGAGCAGTTCTTC.

The chain carries TRBV27 and TRBJ2-1, with D uncertain. Germline V gene sequence: CDR1 MNHEY, CDR2 SMNVEV (reference sequence). V lost 11 bases to trimming and J lost 3 bases, with 11 bases between them. This CDR3 is 12 amino acids long. CDR3: CASSGGYNEQFF. CDR3 in DNA: TGTGCCTCCTCGGGCGGCTACAATGAGCAGTTCTTC.

This clonotype is categorized as large. This sequence joins TRBV29-1 and TRBJ1-2; D perhaps matches TRBD1 (5 bases). The CDR3 is made up of 12 amino acids. Deletions cut 0 bases from V and 7 bases from J, with 9 bases between. CDR1 SQVTM and CDR2 ANQGSEA come from the germline V gene. The CDR3 is CSVEEGAGGYTF. The CDR3 DNA reads TGCAGCGTTGAAGAAGGGGCGGGTGGCTACACCTTC.